The entry below describes one T cell receptor beta chain. Germline loops: CDR1 MGHDK, CDR2 SYGVNS. V was clipped by 3 bases and J by 0 bases; unmatched bases: 5. The CDR3 consists of 17 residues. The sample is drawn from a study of blood T cell repertoires in COVID-19. On the study more broadly: Spain, Italy and the United States supplied samples that represented acute and convalescent COVID-19.

In the authors' methods: Amplified reference gene primers provided the basis for estimating nucleated cell counts. Assay: immunoSEQ multiplex PCR; the TCRdb copy retains only in-frame clones and omits some. That table furnishes V, J and clone size, whereas the DNA furnished D and trimming. The table includes around 230,000 clones, 80% to 90% detected once. The chain carries TRBV25-1 and TRBJ2-7, with 13 bases matching TRBD2. The sequence came from a young man with acute COVID-19. Sequenced material: PBMCs or T cells enriched from blood (not recorded which). CDR3 in amino acids: CASSERTSGSGSYEQYF. DNA of the CDR3: TGTGCCAGCAGTGAGCGGACTAGCGGGAGCGGCTCCTACGAGCAGTACTTC.